This T cell receptor beta chain was recorded in a study of T cells after yellow fever vaccination (dated by TCRdb to the late 2010s). Study-level background: Libraries from fractions with low cell numbers were prepared with the SMART-Seq v4 Ultra Low Input RNA kit. Bulk TCR alpha and beta repertoires were sequenced longitudinally to track T-cell clones before and after primary and booster YFV17D yellow fever vaccination. Two healthy male donors, one aged 18 to 30 and one aged 30 to 40 years, made up the cohort. Blood was drawn at multiple timepoints before and after primary and secondary immunization, with bulk PBMC replicates and cell subsets isolated. Paper-wide results and their limitations: Compared with the primary T-cell response, the secondary T-cell response was faster but weaker, reaching its peak on day 5 rather than on day 15. A small share of clonotypes occurred in both CD4 and CD8 compartments, likely arising from convergent recombination. Most clones expanded after primary vaccination were re-detected after the booster (around 96% of CD4 and around 88% of CD8), suggesting broad memory maintenance. Because abundant contaminating clonotypes from the bulk population could be contained in FACS-sorted repertoires, computational filtering was required. Only two donors were included in the study, so the extent to which the findings can be generalized is limited.

This clonotype was counted a few times. Its binding antigen is unknown. Base qualities are not provided; no much larger clone lies one nucleotide away. Sequencing was performed on an Illumina NovaSeq 6000. TCR cDNA was made using 5'RACE template switching, a step that added a universal primer site and unique molecular identifiers. Priming for cDNA synthesis came from both the TCR alpha and TCR beta constant segments. Libraries were amplified in two PCR steps, with sample barcodes and sequencing adapters added in the second step. Sequencing of the libraries was done on either Illumina HiSeq 2500 (2x100 bp) or NovaSeq (2x150 bp). The authors' analysis ran thus. Reads were demultiplexed and collapsed into UMI consensus sequences with MIGEC, and V(D)J alignment was performed with MiXCR. Using edgeR on replicate PBMC samples, clonotypes were called vaccine-responding if FDR was below 0.01 and the log2 fold change was above 5 up to day 15. Each bulk clonotype received a CD4 or CD8 identity based on whether the sequenced CD4 or CD8 repertoire contained that clonotype at higher abundance. The public reads were run again by TCRdb, first through fastp at Q25 and then through MiXCR, and only productive beta chains were kept. Each CDR3 protein gets just one entry, which takes the most common genes and DNA from the rows behind it. These V and J calls rely on TCRdb rather than the paper's analysis. Here the sample has 350,000 to 550,000 distinct CDR3 sequences; about 17% occur a single time. The leading ten clones occupy 15% to 20% of the sample.

What this sample's treatment or condition label stands for: live attenuated yellow fever vaccine strain. Two biological replicates of bulk PBMCs were collected at each blood-draw timepoint. A standard Ficoll-Paque protocol was used to isolate PBMCs from peripheral blood. TriZol was used to extract RNA from bulk PBMCs, from CD4 and CD8 fractions, and from dextramer-positive and dextramer-negative fractions. This receptor was identified in a man aged 18 to 30 who received the YFV17D yellow fever vaccine. This material consisted of PBMCs, taken before the yellow fever booster vaccination.

The CDR3 region: CASSLTSGLYGYTF. The nucleotide sequence reads as follows: TGTGCCAGCAGCTTGACGTCAGGCCTCTATGGCTACACCTTC. The chain joins TRBV5-4 to TRBJ1-2; no D gene call is confident. The germline V gene (reference sequence) gives CDR1 as SGHNT and CDR2 as YYREEE. V is cut by 1 base and J by 4 bases, and the space between the germline ends is 11 bases. The CDR3 has 14 amino acids, counting the end cysteine and phenylalanine. Just CDR3 DNA is preserved here, 42 bases in frame from base 1.